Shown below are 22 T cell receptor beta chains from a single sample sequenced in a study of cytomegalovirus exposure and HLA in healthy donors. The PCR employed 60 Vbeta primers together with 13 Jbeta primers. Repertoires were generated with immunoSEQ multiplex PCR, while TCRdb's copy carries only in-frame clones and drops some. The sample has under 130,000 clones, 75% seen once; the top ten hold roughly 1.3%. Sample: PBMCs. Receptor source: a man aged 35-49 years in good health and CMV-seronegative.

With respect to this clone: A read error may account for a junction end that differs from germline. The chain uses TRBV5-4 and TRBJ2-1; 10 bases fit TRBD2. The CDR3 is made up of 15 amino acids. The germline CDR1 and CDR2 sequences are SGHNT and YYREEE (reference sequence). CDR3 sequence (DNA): TGTGCCAGCAGCGAGCGGGCTAGCGGGAGAAATGGGCAGTTCTTC. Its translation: CASSERASGRNGQFF.

The CDR3 is CASSLDPGRYGYTF. CDR3 DNA: TGTGCCAGCAGTTTAGACCCAGGGAGGTATGGCTACACCTTC. The chain recombines TRBV27 with TRBJ1-2, with D possibly being TRBD1 (5 bases). V lost 2 bases, J lost 5 bases, and 12 bases lay in between. This CDR3 contains 14 residues. Germline V gene lookup returns CDR1 MNHEY and CDR2 SMNVEV (reference sequence).

In DNA, the CDR3 is TGTGCCAGCAGTGCGGGCAGCATCGTTTACAATGAGCAGTTCTTC. It yields the protein CASSAGSIVYNEQFF. The chain is built from TRBV6-5 and TRBJ2-1; D is perhaps TRBD2 (5 bases). Trimming removed 5 bases at V and 4 bases at J, with 15 bases between. CDR3 size: 15 residues. Per the germline V gene, CDR1 is MNHEY and CDR2 is SVGAGI.

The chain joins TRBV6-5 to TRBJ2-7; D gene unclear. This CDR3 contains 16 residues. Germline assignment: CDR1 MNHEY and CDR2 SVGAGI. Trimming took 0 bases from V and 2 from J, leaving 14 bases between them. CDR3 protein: CASSYSNSRDAYEQYF. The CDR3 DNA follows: TGTGCCAGCAGTTACTCGAATAGTCGAGATGCCTACGAGCAGTACTTC.

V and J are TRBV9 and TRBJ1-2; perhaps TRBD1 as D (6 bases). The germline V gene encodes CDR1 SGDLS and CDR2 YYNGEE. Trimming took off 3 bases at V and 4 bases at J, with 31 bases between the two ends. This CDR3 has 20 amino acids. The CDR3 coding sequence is TGTGCCAGCAGCGCCCACCTAAACCGGGACATCAAGGGTGTTAGCTATGGCTACACCTTC. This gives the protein CASSAHLNRDIKGVSYGYTF.

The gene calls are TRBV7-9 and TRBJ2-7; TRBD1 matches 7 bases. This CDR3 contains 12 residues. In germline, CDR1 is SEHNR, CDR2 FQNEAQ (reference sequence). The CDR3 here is CAGRDSSYEQYF. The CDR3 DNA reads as TGTGCTGGCCGGGACAGCTCCTACGAGCAGTACTTC.

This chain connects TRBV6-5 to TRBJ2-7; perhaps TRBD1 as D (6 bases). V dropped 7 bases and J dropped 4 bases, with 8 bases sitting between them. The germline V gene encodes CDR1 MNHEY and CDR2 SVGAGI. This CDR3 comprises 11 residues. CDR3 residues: CASTQGYEQYF. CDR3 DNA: TGTGCCAGCACCCAGGGGTACGAGCAGTACTTC.

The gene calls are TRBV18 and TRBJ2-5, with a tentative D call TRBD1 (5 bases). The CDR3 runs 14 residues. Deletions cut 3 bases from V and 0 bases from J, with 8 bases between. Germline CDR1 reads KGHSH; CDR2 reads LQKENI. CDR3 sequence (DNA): TGTGCCAGCTCACCCTGGACAAACCAAGAGACCCAGTACTTC. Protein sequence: CASSPWTNQETQYF.

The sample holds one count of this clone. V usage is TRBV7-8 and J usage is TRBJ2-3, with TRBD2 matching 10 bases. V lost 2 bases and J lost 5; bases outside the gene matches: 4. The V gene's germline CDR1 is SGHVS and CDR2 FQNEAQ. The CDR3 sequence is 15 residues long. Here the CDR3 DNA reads TGTGCCAGCAGCTTAACTAGCGGGACTGGAGATACGCAGTATTTT. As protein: CASSLTSGTGDTQYF.

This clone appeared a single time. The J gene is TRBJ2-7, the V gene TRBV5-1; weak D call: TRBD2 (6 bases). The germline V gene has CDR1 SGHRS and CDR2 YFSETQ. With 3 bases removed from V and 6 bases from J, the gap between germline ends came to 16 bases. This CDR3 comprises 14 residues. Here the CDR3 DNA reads TGCGCCAGCAGCTCTAACGGGGGAGAAGGCGAGCAGTACTTC. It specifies CASSSNGGEGEQYF.

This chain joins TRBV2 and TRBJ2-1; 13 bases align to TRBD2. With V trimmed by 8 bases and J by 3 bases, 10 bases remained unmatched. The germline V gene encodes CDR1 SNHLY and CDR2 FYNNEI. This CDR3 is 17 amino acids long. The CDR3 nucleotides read TGTGCCAGCTCAACTGGGACTAGCGGGACCCTCTACAATGAGCAGTTCTTC. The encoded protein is CASSTGTSGTLYNEQFF. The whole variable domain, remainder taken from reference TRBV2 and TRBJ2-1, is EPEVTQTPSHQVTQMGQEVILRCVPISNHLYFYWYRQILGQKVEFLVSFYNNEISEKSEIFDDQFSVERPDGSNFTLKIRSTKLEDSAMYFCASSTGTSGTLYNEQFFGPGTRLTVL.

The CDR3 loop is CASSYFATGDFYEQYF. The DNA for the CDR3 is TGTGCCAGCAGTTACTTTGCGACAGGAGACTTCTACGAGCAGTACTTC. The chain carries TRBV6-5 and TRBJ2-7; maybe TRBD1 (6 bases). There are 16 residues in the CDR3. Germline V lookup: CDR1 MNHEY, CDR2 SVGAGI. V was clipped by 1 base and J by 3 bases, with 16 bases between them.

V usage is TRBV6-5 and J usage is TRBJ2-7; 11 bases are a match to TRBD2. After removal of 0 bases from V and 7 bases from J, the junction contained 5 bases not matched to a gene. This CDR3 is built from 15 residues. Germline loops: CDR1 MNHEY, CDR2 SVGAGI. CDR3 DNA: TGTGCCAGCAGTTACTCTGGGCTAGCGGGGGGTGAGCAGTACTTC. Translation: CASSYSGLAGGEQYF.

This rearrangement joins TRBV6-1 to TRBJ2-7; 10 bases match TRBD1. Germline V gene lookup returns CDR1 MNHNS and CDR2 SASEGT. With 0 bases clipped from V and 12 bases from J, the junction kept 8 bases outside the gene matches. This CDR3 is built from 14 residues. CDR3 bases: TGTGCCAGCAGTGAAGCCCCCACGACAGGGGGCTGGTACTTC. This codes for CASSEAPTTGGWYF.

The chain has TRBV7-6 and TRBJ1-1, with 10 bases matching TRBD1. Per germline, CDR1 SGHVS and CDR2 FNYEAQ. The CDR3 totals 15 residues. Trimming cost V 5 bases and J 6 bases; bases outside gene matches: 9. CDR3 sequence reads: CASSPQTGGLSEAFF. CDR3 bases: TGTGCCAGCAGCCCACAGACAGGGGGCTTATCTGAAGCTTTCTTT. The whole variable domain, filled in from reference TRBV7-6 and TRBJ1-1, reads GAGVSQSPRYKVTKRGQDVALRCDPISGHVSLYWYRQALGQGPEFLTYFNYEAQQDKSGLPNDRFSAERPEGSISTLTIQRTEQRDSAMYRCASSPQTGGLSEAFFGQGTRLTVV.

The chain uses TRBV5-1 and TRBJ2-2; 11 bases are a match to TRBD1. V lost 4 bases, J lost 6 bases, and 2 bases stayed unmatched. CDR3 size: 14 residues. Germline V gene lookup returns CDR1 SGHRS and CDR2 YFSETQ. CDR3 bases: TGCGCCAGCAGCGCGGGACAGGGGGCCGGGGAGCTGTTTTTT. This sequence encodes CASSAGQGAGELFF.

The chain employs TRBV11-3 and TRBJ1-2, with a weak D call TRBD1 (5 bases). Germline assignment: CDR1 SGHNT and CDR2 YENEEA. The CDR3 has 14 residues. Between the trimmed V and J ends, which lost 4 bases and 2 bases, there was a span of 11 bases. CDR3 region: CASSSQGQNYGYTF. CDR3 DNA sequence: TGTGCCAGCAGCTCCCAAGGACAAAACTATGGCTACACCTTC.

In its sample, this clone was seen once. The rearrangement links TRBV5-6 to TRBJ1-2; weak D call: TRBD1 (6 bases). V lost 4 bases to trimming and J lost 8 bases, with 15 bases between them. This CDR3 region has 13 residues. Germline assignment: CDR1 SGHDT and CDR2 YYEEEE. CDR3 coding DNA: TGTGCCAGCAGCGAAGGACAGTTTTGGGGCTACACCTTC. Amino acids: CASSEGQFWGYTF.

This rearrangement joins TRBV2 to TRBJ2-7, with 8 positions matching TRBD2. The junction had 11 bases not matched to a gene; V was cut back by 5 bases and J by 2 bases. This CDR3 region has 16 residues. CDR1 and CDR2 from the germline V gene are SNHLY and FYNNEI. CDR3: CASSTREGTVAYEQYF. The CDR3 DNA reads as TGTGCCAGCAGTACTCGGGAGGGGACGGTCGCCTACGAGCAGTACTTC. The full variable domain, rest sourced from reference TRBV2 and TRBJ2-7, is EPEVTQTPSHQVTQMGQEVILRCVPISNHLYFYWYRQILGQKVEFLVSFYNNEISEKSEIFDDQFSVERPDGSNFTLKIRSTKLEDSAMYFCASSTREGTVAYEQYFGPGTRLTVT.

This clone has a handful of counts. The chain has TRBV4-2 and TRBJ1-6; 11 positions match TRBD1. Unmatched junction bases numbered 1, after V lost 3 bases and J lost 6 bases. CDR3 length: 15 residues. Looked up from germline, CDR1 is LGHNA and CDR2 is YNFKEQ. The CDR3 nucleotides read TGTGCCAGCAGCCAGGACAGGGGGCTTAATTCACCCCTCCACTTT. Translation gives CASSQDRGLNSPLHF.

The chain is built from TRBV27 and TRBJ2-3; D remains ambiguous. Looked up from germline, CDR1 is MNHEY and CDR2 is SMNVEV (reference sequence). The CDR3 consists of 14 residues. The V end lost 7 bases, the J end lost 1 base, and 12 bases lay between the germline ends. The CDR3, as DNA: TGTGCCAGCAAAGACTCCCCTGGCACAGATACGCAGTATTTT. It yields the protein CASKDSPGTDTQYF.

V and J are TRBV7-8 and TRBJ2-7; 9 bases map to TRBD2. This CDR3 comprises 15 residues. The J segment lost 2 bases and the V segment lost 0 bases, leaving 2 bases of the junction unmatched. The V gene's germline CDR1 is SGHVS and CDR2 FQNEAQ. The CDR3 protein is CASSLARLAAYEQYF. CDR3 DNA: TGTGCCAGCAGCTTAGCCCGACTAGCGGCCTACGAGCAGTACTTC.